Sequencing of this T cell receptor (beta chain) was carried out in a study of shared clonotypes between healthy human individuals. Trimming took 10 bases from V and 2 from J, leaving 18 bases between them. Germline CDR1 reads MNHNY; CDR2 reads SVGAGI (reference sequence). The length of the CDR3 is 14 residues. Clones were read by immunoSEQ multiplex PCR, and TCRdb kept only the in-frame ones, dropping some. The table shows hundreds of thousands of clones, with about nine tenths occurring only once. The clonotype comes from a man between 18 and 29 years old in good health. This chain connects TRBV6-6 to TRBJ2-7; a weak D match, TRBD1 (6 bases). The sequencing sample was made of memory CD8+ T cells sorted from blood. Stated subset: CD45RO+ cells pooled with CCR7-negative TemRA cells. The CDR3 DNA follows: TGTGCCACCAATGACAGGCTAAACGCCTACGAGCAGTACTTC. This sequence encodes CATNDRLNAYEQYF.